This TCR beta chain was recovered during a study of cytomegalovirus exposure and HLA in healthy donors. Study-level points and caveats: CMV serostatus was the only recorded immune exposure for donors. Data from an earlier analysis indicated that most TCR beta V segments were productive either about 87% or about 30% of the time.

Trimming took 6 bases from V and 0 from J, leaving 9 bases between them. The CDR3 covers 15 residues. Germline V gene sequence: CDR1 MNHEY, CDR2 SVGAGI. Primers for the PCR totalled 60 Vbeta and 13 Jbeta. The assay was immunoSEQ multiplex PCR, and TCRdb's table has in-frame clones only and misses some. The sample gives more than 150,000 clones, around 80% of which show up once; about 6% is in the top ten. A word on this clone: Its antigen remains unidentified.

The chain is built from TRBV6-5 and TRBJ1-6; D is undetermined. The receptor comes from a man between 35 and 55 years old in good health and CMV-seropositive. The sample consisted of PBMCs. The CDR3 sequence: CASRFGGSYNSPLHF. The CDR3 coding sequence is TGTGCCAGCAGGTTCGGTGGCTCCTATAATTCACCCCTCCACTTT.